This T cell receptor (beta chain) was sequenced for a study of blood T cell repertoires in COVID-19. Study in general: T cells, B-cell-depleted T cells, or PBMCs supplied cDNA or gDNA.

Using immunoSEQ multiplex PCR, the repertoire was profiled, and TCRdb retains in-frame clones only, with some absent. The sample includes a few hundred thousand clones, approximately 81% seen only once; the top ten take about 3.9%. CDR3 length: 18 residues. This TCR was sampled from a woman older than 75 with acute or convalescent COVID-19. Sequencing was done on a sample of peripheral blood. The chain is built from TRBV21-1 and TRBJ1-5; TRBD1, as called in the table, went unchecked against the DNA. TRBV21-1 constitutes a pseudogene. CDR3 coding DNA: TGTGCCAGCAGCGATCGGACAGGGGATACGGATAGCAATCAGCCCCAGCATTTT. Translated, it gives CASSDRTGDTDSNQPQHF.